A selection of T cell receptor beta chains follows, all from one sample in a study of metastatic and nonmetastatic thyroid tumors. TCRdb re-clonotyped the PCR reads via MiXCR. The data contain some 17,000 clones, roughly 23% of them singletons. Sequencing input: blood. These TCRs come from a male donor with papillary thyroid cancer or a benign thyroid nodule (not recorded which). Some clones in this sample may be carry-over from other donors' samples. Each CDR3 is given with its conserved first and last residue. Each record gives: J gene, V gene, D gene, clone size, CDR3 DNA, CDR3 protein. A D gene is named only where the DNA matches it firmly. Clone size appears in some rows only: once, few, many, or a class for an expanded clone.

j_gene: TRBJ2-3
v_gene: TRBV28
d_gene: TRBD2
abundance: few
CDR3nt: TGTGCCAGCAGTTTACCCCCCAAGGGAGTAGCGGGAGATACGCAGTATTTT
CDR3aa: CASSLPPKGVAGDTQYF

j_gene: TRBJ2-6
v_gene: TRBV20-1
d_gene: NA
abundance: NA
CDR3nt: TGCAGTGCTAGAATGTGCAGGGACTCTGGGGCCAACGTCCTGACTTTC
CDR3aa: CSARMCRDSGANVLTF

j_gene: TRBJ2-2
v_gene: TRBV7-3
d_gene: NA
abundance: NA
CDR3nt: TGTGCCAGCAGCCTCCCCCCCCCGCTGACACCCGGCTCCGCGAACACCGGGGAGCTGTTTTTT
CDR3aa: CASSLPPPLTPGSANTGELFF

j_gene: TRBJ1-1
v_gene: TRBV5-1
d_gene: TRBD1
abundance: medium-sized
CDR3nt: TGCGCCAGCAGCCCAGGGGGAGTAGTGAGCACTGAAGCTTTCTTT
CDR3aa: CASSPGGVVSTEAFF

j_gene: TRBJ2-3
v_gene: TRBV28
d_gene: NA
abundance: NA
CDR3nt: TGTGCCAGCAGGTCATCCCGGACAAAACGCACAGATACGCAGTATTTT
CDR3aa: CASRSSRTKRTDTQYF

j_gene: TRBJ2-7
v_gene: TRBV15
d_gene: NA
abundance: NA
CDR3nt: TGTGCCACCAGCAGAGCCCAGCCCCCCCTCGCCGAGCAGTACTTC
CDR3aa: CATSRAQPPLAEQYF

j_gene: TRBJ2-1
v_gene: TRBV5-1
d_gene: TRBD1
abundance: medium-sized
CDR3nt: TGCGCCAGCAGCTTGGCAGGGACAGGGTATCGCAATGAGCAGTTCTTC
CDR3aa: CASSLAGTGYRNEQFF

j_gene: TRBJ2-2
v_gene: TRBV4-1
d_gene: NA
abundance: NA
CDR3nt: TGCGCCAGCAGCCAATGGAACACCGGGGAGCTGTTTTTT
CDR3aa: CASSQWNTGELFF

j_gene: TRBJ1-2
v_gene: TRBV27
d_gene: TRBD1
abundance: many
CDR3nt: TGTGCCAGCAGTTTAAATCCGACAGGGATCGGCTACACCTTC
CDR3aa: CASSLNPTGIGYTF

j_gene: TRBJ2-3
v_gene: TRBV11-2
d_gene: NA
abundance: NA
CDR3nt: TGTGCCAGCAGCTTAGGCGGGCAACTTAGCACAGATACGCAGTATTTT
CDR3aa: CASSLGGQLSTDTQYF

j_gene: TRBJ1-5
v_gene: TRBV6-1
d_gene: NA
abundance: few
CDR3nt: TGTGCCAGCAGAAGCAGGGTGGGCCAGCCCCAGCATTTT
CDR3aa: CASRSRVGQPQHF

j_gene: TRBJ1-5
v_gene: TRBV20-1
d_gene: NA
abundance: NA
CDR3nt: TGCAGTCTAATGTCCGAGGGCGATCAGCCCCAGCATTTT
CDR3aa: CSLMSEGDQPQHF

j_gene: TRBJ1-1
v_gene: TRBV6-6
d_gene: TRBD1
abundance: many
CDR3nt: TGTGCCAGCAGTTACTATGACAGGGGGCGAGAGGCTTTCTTT
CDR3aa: CASSYYDRGREAFF

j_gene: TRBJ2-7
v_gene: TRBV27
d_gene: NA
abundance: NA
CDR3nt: TGTGCCAGCAGCCGTACGGGGCCCTACGAGCAGTACTTC
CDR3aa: CASSRTGPYEQYF

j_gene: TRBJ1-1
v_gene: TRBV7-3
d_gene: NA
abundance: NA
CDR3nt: TGTGCCAGCAGTGCGGGTCCAAACACTGAAGCTTTCTTT
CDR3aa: CASSAGPNTEAFF

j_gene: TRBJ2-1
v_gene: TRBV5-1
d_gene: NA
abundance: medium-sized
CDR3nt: TGCGCCAGCAGCTTGGGACAGCTTAATGAGCAGTTCTTC
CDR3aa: CASSLGQLNEQFF

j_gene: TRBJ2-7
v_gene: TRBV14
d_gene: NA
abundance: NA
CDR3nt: TGTGCCAGCATCGTCGGGATTTGCCTCTTTGTGGAGCAGTACTTC
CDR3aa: CASIVGICLFVEQYF

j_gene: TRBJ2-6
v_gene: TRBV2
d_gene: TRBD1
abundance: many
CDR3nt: TGTGCCAGCAGTGGACAGGGGGCTGGGGCCAACGTCCTGACTTTC
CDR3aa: CASSGQGAGANVLTF

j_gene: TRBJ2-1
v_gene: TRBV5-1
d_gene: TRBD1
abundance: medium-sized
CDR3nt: TGCGCCAGCAGCCGTTACAGGGGGCTCTACAATGAGCAGTTCTTC
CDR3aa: CASSRYRGLYNEQFF

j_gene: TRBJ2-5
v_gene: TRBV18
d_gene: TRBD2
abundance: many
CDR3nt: TGTGCCAGCTCACTAGCGGGGTACGAAGAGACCCAGTACTTC
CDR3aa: CASSLAGYEETQYF

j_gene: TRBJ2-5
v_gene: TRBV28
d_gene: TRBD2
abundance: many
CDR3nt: TGTGCCAGCAGCTCTAGCGGGGCCATACGGACCCAGTACTTC
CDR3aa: CASSSSGAIRTQYF

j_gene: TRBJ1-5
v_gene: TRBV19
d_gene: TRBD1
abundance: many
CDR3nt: TGTGCCAGTATGAGGGGGACAGGGGACCAGCCCCAGCATTTT
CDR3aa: CASMRGTGDQPQHF

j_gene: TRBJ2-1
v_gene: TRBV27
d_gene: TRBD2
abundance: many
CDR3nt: TGTGCCAGCAGTTCGACTAGCGGGAGCCCCTACAATGAGCAGTTCTTC
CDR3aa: CASSSTSGSPYNEQFF

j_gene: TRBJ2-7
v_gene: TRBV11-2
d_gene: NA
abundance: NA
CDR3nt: TGTGCCAGCAGCTTAGGACCTCAGGGCTACGAGCAGTACTTC
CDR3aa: CASSLGPQGYEQYF

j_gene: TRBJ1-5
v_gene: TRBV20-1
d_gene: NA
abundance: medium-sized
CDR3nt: TGCAGTGCTAGAGATTTGCAGGGCAATCAGCCCCAGCATTTT
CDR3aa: CSARDLQGNQPQHF

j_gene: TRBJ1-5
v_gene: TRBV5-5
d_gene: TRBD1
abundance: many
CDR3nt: TGTGCCAGCAGCTTGACAGGGGACGGGCAGCCCCAGCATTTT
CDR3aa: CASSLTGDGQPQHF

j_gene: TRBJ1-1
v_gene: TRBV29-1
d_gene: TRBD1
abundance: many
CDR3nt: TGCAGCGCCCCCAGGGGGGACACTGAAGCTTTCTTT
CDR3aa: CSAPRGDTEAFF

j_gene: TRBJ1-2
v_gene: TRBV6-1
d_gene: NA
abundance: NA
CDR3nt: TGTGCCAGCAGTGAACCGGCCCGGGGCTATGGCTACACCTTC
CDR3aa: CASSEPARGYGYTF

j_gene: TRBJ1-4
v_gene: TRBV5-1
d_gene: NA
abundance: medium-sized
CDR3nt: TGCGCCAGCAGCTTGGCCCCACGCCGAAATGAAAAACTGTTTTTT
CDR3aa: CASSLAPRRNEKLFF

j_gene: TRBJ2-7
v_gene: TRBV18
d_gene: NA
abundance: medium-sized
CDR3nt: TGTGCCAGCTCACCCCTCAAGGGTCAGTACGAGCAGTACTTC
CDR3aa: CASSPLKGQYEQYF

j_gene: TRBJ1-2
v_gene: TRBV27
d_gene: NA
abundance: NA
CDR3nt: TGTGCCAGCAGTCCCCGGCGGACAGCTTCCTATGGCTACACCTTC
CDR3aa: CASSPRRTASYGYTF

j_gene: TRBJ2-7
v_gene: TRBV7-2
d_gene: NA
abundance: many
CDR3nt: TGTGCCAGCAGCTTAGCGGGCGGGATTAGCTACGAGCAGTACTTC
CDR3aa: CASSLAGGISYEQYF

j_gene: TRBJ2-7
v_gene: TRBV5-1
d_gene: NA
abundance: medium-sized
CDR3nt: TGCGCCAGCGGATTTAGCTCCTACGAGCAGTACTTC
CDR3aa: CASGFSSYEQYF

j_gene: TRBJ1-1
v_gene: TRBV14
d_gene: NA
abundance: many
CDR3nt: TGTGCCAGCAGCCCGATAGCCGGGAACACTGAAGCTTTCTTT
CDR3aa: CASSPIAGNTEAFF

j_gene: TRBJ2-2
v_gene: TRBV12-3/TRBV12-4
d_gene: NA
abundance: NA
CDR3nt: TGTGCCAGCACTTGTCTTGCGTCCATGAACACCGGGGAGCTGTTTTTT
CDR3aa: CASTCLASMNTGELFF

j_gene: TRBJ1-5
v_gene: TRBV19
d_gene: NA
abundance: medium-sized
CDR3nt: TGTGCCAGTAGTACTACAGGGTCCGTTCAGCCCCAGCATTTT
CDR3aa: CASSTTGSVQPQHF

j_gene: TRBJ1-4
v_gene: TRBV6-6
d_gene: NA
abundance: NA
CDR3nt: TGTGCCAGCAGTACTCTTCGAAGCACAAGAGACAATGAAAAACTGTTTTTT
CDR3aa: CASSTLRSTRDNEKLFF